Listed here are 25 T cell receptor beta chains from one sample, sequenced in a study of T cell responses to AZD1222 COVID-19 vaccine. The repertoire was sequenced with immunoSEQ multiplex PCR; TCRdb's copy has only in-frame clones and lacks some. Of some 66,000 clones listed, 89% are singletons. The sample in question was peripheral blood, obtained 28 days after the second AZD1222 dose. The receptor source for this set is an adult who received the AZD1222 COVID-19 vaccine.

The CDR3 spells CAISGAGGNEQYF. CDR3 bases: TGTGCCATCAGTGGGGCGGGAGGAAACGAGCAGTACTTC. The gene calls are TRBV10-3 and TRBJ2-7; 8 bases map to TRBD2. V trimming: 4 bases; J trimming: 5 bases; junction bases outside the gene matches: 4. This CDR3 spans 13 amino acids. Germline lookup yields CDR1 ENHRY and CDR2 SYGVKD.

The gene calls are TRBV19 and TRBJ2-2; D is perhaps TRBD1 (6 bases). Trimming stripped 5 bases from V and 1 base from J, with 11 bases between. Germline V gives CDR1 LNHDA, CDR2 SQIVND (reference sequence). The CDR3 has 15 residues. In nucleotides, the CDR3 is TGTGCCAGTAGTTATGGGGGCCTGAACACCGGGGAGCTGTTTTTT. Its translation is CASSYGGLNTGELFF. The complete variable domain, with remaining parts taken from reference TRBV19 and TRBJ2-2, reads DGGITQSPKYLFRKEGQNVTLSCEQNLNHDAMYWYRQDPGQGLRLIYYSQIVNDFQKGDIAEGYSVSREKKESFPLTVTSAQKNPTAFYLCASSYGGLNTGELFFGEGSRLTVL.

The chain combines TRBV15 with TRBJ2-5; D is perhaps TRBD2 (5 bases). V lost 5 bases to trimming and J lost 4 bases, with 8 bases between them. Germline V gene sequence: CDR1 LNHNV, CDR2 YYDKDF (reference sequence). The CDR3 length is 12 residues. CDR3 bases: TGTGCCACCAGCGGCCTAGCAGAGACCCAGTACTTC. Its protein is CATSGLAETQYF.

The chain has TRBV2 and TRBJ1-2, with 7 positions matching TRBD1. The J segment lost 8 bases and the V segment lost 4 bases, leaving 10 bases of the junction unmatched. The CDR3 is 14 amino acids. The germline V gene has CDR1 SNHLY and CDR2 FYNNEI. The CDR3 reads CASSVYQGVKGYTF. CDR3 coding DNA: TGTGCCAGCAGTGTATATCAGGGGGTTAAGGGCTACACCTTC.

This clone was counted once. This rearrangement joins TRBV5-1 to TRBJ2-4; 13 nucleotides line up with TRBD2. Germline CDR1 is SGHRS and CDR2 is YFSETQ. With V trimmed by 7 bases and J by 0 bases, 16 bases remained unmatched. This CDR3 comprises 20 residues. In DNA, the CDR3 is TGCGCCAGCTCCCCCCTGGGACTAGCGGGACTTCTAATAGCCAAAAACATTCAGTACTTC. It translates to CASSPLGLAGLLIAKNIQYF.

The genes are TRBV5-6 and TRBJ2-2; D gene unclear. Germline V gene data show CDR1 as SGHDT and CDR2 as YYEEEE. The CDR3 has 14 residues. V was shortened by 2 bases and J by 0 bases, with 5 bases between the two germline ends. CDR3 in DNA: TGTGCCAGCAGCTTTCGTCCGAACACCGGGGAGCTGTTTTTT. Translation gives CASSFRPNTGELFF.

The chain employs TRBV9 and TRBJ1-1, with TRBD1 as a possible D gene (5 bases). Trimming left V 1 base short and J 1 base short, with 8 bases between. CDR3 length: 14 residues. Germline V gives CDR1 SGDLS, CDR2 YYNGEE. CDR3 bases: TGTGCCAGCAGCGTAATTGGGGGGAACACTGAAGCTTTCTTT. The encoded protein is CASSVIGGNTEAFF.

The chain employs TRBV5-5 and TRBJ1-4; maybe TRBD1 (5 bases). This CDR3 spans 18 amino acids. Germline loops: CDR1 SGHKS, CDR2 YYEKEE (reference sequence). The germline V and J ends were trimmed by 0 bases and 8 bases, with 23 bases remaining between them. The CDR3 reads CASSLVWPLDKGWEKLFF. Here the CDR3 DNA reads TGTGCCAGCAGCTTGGTTTGGCCACTTGACAAGGGGTGGGAAAAACTGTTTTTT.

A single count supports this clone. The chain couples TRBV19 to TRBJ2-6; D is uncertain. The CDR3 extends over 19 amino acids. The germline gives CDR1 LNHDA, CDR2 SQIVND (reference sequence). The ends were cut back, 1 base at V and 4 bases at J, with 20 bases in the middle. CDR3 region: CASSIVGGYFKSGANVLTF. The CDR3 DNA reads as TGTGCCAGTAGTATAGTAGGCGGCTACTTTAAGTCCGGGGCCAACGTCCTGACTTTC.

The gene calls are TRBV7-3 and TRBJ2-3; D call uncertain. This CDR3 is 14 amino acids long. Germline values: CDR1 SGHTA, CDR2 FQGTGA. V lost 3 bases to trimming and J lost 2 bases, with 9 bases between them. CDR3 sequence: CASSFMGSTDTQYF. CDR3 sequence (DNA): TGTGCCAGCAGCTTTATGGGGTCCACAGATACGCAGTATTTT.

This clone was detected a few times. This sequence joins TRBV2 and TRBJ1-5; D unresolved. V gave up 5 bases and J gave up 8 bases, with 13 bases separating them. This CDR3 region has 13 residues. Looked up from germline, CDR1 is SNHLY and CDR2 is FYNNEI. Written as DNA, the CDR3 is TGTGCCAGCAGTCAGGTCACCGGGGAGCCCCAGCATTTT. Translating it yields CASSQVTGEPQHF.

The rearrangement links TRBV4-3 to TRBJ2-3, with D possibly TRBD2 on 6 matching bases. This CDR3 has 17 amino acids. V lost 4 bases to trimming and J lost 0 bases, with 17 bases between them. Germline-derived CDR1 and CDR2 are LGHNA and YSLEER. The CDR3 nucleotides read TGCGCCAGCAGCCCAAACCCGGGACTTCCTAGCACAGATACGCAGTATTTT. Translating gives CASSPNPGLPSTDTQYF.

This chain uses TRBV2 with TRBJ2-3, with D unresolved. Germline CDR1 SNHLY, CDR2 FYNNEI. V was cut by 7 bases and J by 2 bases, with 13 bases left in between. The CDR3 extends over 14 amino acids. The DNA for the CDR3 is TGTGCCAGCAACGATCTAGACACCACAGATACGCAGTATTTT. It codes for CASNDLDTTDTQYF.

The chain employs TRBV19 and TRBJ2-5, with a weak D call TRBD2 (5 bases). The CDR3 sequence is 11 residues long. The germline CDR1 and CDR2 sequences are LNHDA and SQIVND (reference sequence). Trimming cost V 10 bases and J 2 bases, with 8 bases left between them. The CDR3 loop reads CATGLQETQYF. CDR3 DNA sequence: TGTGCCACCGGACTGCAAGAGACCCAGTACTTC. Full variable domain (remainder filled in from reference TRBV19 and TRBJ2-5): DGGITQSPKYLFRKEGQNVTLSCEQNLNHDAMYWYRQDPGQGLRLIYYSQIVNDFQKGDIAEGYSVSREKKESFPLTVTSAQKNPTAFYLCATGLQETQYFGPGTRLLVL.

The gene calls are TRBV29-1 and TRBJ1-2, with D possibly TRBD1 on 6 matching bases. The V gene's germline CDR1 is SQVTM and CDR2 ANQGSEA. Trimming took 2 bases from V and 6 from J, leaving 13 bases between them. CDR3 length: 13 residues. The CDR3 here is CSVEKQGGDGYTF. CDR3 DNA sequence: TGCAGCGTTGAAAAACAGGGAGGAGATGGCTACACCTTC.

This clone was seen only once. This chain links TRBV9 with TRBJ2-3; 13 bases map to TRBD2. This CDR3 spans 19 amino acids. The V gene end was trimmed by 2 bases and the J gene end by 3 bases; junction bases not matched to a gene: 12. Germline V gene sequence: CDR1 SGDLS, CDR2 YYNGEE. DNA for the CDR3: TGTGCCAGCAGCGTGGGCGGTACTAGCGGGAGGGCGGAAACAGATACGCAGTATTTT. It encodes CASSVGGTSGRAETDTQYF.

V is TRBV5-1 and J is TRBJ2-7, with D perhaps matching TRBD2 (6 bases). CDR1 is SGHRS and CDR2 is YFSETQ in the germline V gene. The CDR3 covers 16 residues. Trimming took off 0 bases at V and 2 bases at J, with 15 bases between the two ends. CDR3 residues: CASSLAAGPKTYEQYF. The CDR3 region has the DNA TGCGCCAGCAGCTTGGCCGCGGGGCCGAAAACCTACGAGCAGTACTTC.

This chain joins TRBV5-6 and TRBJ1-2; 7 positions agree with TRBD1. Germline V CDR1 and CDR2: SGHDT, YYEEEE. CDR3 length: 16 amino acids. V dropped 4 bases and J dropped 5; count of bases not matched to a gene: 14. As DNA, the CDR3 is TGTGCCAGCAGCCGCGGGACAGATGGGAGTTGGTATGGCTACACCTTC. Translation: CASSRGTDGSWYGYTF.

The chain recombines TRBV4-3 with TRBJ1-6, with 8 bases matching TRBD1. This CDR3 has 16 residues. Germline V lookup: CDR1 LGHNA, CDR2 YSLEER. The junction had 13 bases not matched to a gene; V was cut back by 1 base and J by 14 bases. Written as DNA, the CDR3 is TGCGCCAGCAGCCAAGCTTCGGACAGGGATTCTTTAACCCTCCACTTT. It encodes CASSQASDRDSLTLHF.

V usage is TRBV7-2 and J usage is TRBJ2-1, with D unresolved. Germline V gives CDR1 SGHTA, CDR2 FQGNSA. The CDR3 runs to 13 residues. V was clipped by 3 bases and J by 5 bases, with 8 bases between them. The CDR3 DNA reads TGTGCCAGCAGCTTTGACAAACACAATGAGCAGTTCTTC. This sequence encodes CASSFDKHNEQFF.

This clone has just one count. V gene TRBV12-5 combines with J gene TRBJ2-5, with D tentatively TRBD1 or TRBD2 (5 bases each). V shed 5 bases and J shed 2 bases, with 21 bases lying between them. Germline V lookup: CDR1 LGHNT, CDR2 FRNRAP. This CDR3 spans 17 amino acids. CDR3 DNA: TGTGCTAGTGGTCCCCCCTTCGGGGCAGGTAGACAAGAGACCCAGTACTTC. It is translated as CASGPPFGAGRQETQYF.

This clone was seen a few times. The chain combines TRBV5-1 with TRBJ2-2; D is unclear. Looked up from germline, CDR1 is SGHRS and CDR2 is YFSETQ. V gave up 4 bases and J gave up 6 bases, with 13 bases separating them. The CDR3 sequence is 14 residues long. CDR3 nucleotide sequence: TGCGCCAGCAGCCCAGGAAGAGGACCCGGGGAGCTGTTTTTT. This translates into CASSPGRGPGELFF.

The rearrangement joins TRBV4-2 to TRBJ2-1; no reliable D call. CDR3 length equals 16 residues. Trimming shortened V by 0 bases and J by 3 bases, and 12 bases separated the two germline ends. Germline V gene sequence: CDR1 LGHNA, CDR2 YNFKEQ. CDR3 sequence (DNA): TGTGCCAGCAGCCAAGATCGAGTAGTGGGCTACAATGAGCAGTTCTTC. Translation gives CASSQDRVVGYNEQFF.

The chain uses TRBV29-1 and TRBJ1-2; D ambiguous. V was pared by 7 bases and J by 8 bases, with 23 bases between. The CDR3 is 14 amino acids. Germline V gene data show CDR1 as SQVTM and CDR2 as ANQGSEA. The CDR3 nucleotides are TGCAGCGCCCGTTCCGACACGGAAAGGGAGGGCTACACCTTC. Its protein product is CSARSDTEREGYTF.

The chain is built from TRBV12-3 or TRBV12-4 and TRBJ1-2, with unresolved D. V was cut by 0 bases and J by 8 bases, with 10 bases left in between. CDR3 length: 13 residues. The CDR3 region is CASSLAWLRGYTF. The CDR3 DNA follows: TGTGCCAGCAGTTTAGCGTGGTTGCGGGGCTACACCTTC.